Listed here are 10 T cell receptor beta chains from one sample, sequenced in a study of T cells expressing NK-cell markers. TCRdb reprocessed the 5' RACE reads, keeping one entry per CDR3 protein, no DNA. The table lists roughly 380,000 distinct CDR3 sequences. What was sequenced was blood T cells: a sorted CD56 or NKG2C T cell subset, CD4+ or CD8+ T cells, or bulk PBMC T cells (not recorded which). The source of these receptors is a man aged 18 to 69 in good health.

The gene calls are TRBV29-1 and TRBJ1-2. The germline V gene encodes CDR1 SQVTM and CDR2 ANQGSEA. There are 13 residues in the CDR3. The CDR3 loop is CSIRVRGIDGYTF.

V and J are TRBV5-1 and TRBJ2-1. Germline CDR1 SGHRS, CDR2 YFSETQ. This CDR3 is built from 12 residues. The CDR3 spells CASSGQYTEQFF.

The chain combines TRBV15 with TRBJ2-5; the TCRdb call, TRBD2, lacks DNA for checking. Germline CDR1 reads LNHNV; CDR2 reads YYDKDF (reference sequence). The CDR3 extends over 16 amino acids. CDR3 amino acids: CATSRSSGGLQETQYF.

V and J are TRBV25-1 and TRBJ2-2; TCRdb's D gene call, TRBD1, goes unchecked for lack of DNA. Germline V gene data show CDR1 as MGHDK and CDR2 as SYGVNS. The CDR3 loop spans 13 amino acids. This CDR3 reads CASSGTWGGELFF.

The CDR3 protein is CASRTLRAGGDFSYEQYF. This chain connects TRBV27 to TRBJ2-7; as DNA is missing, the TRBD1 call by TCRdb cannot be tested. Per germline, CDR1 MNHEY and CDR2 SMNVEV (reference sequence). This CDR3 has 18 amino acids.

This chain connects TRBV7-2 to TRBJ1-1. Germline V lookup: CDR1 SGHTA, CDR2 FQGNSA. The CDR3 is 13 residues long. This CDR3 reads CASSFTVLAEAFF.

The chain has TRBV6-5 and TRBJ2-1; TCRdb names TRBD1, which stays unverified in the absence of DNA. The CDR3 has 15 residues. Germline V gives CDR1 MNHEY, CDR2 SVGAGI. This CDR3 reads CASSYPGTGGGEQFF.

The chain joins TRBV19 to TRBJ2-7; TCRdb's D call of TRBD1 is untestable without DNA. This CDR3 contains 14 residues. The V gene's germline CDR1 is LNHDA and CDR2 SQIVND (reference sequence). The CDR3 here is CASSRDRDYYEQYF.

This chain uses TRBV6-2 or TRBV6-3 with TRBJ1-5; TCRdb lists TRBD1, though no DNA is available to test this call. Germline lookup yields CDR1 MNHEY and CDR2 SVGEGT. This CDR3 has 13 residues. Here the CDR3 reads CASSLPGNQPQHF.

CDR3 sequence: CAISSRVGTEAFF. The chain joins TRBV10-3 to TRBJ1-1; absent DNA, TCRdb's TRBD1 call cannot be checked. There are 13 residues in the CDR3. Per germline, CDR1 ENHRY and CDR2 SYGVKD.